This T cell receptor (beta chain) was sequenced in a study of T-cell reconstitution after alpha-beta-depleted transplantation in children. Study findings and constraints: As was reported, about two months after transplant, alpha-beta T cells came from several hundred expanded graft clones. From surviving recipient T cells and thymic progenitors came the high day-60 TCRbeta diversity observed in some patients. Once a year had passed after transplant, T-cell counts and diversity came mostly from newly produced T cells.

J was trimmed by 1 base and V by 0 bases; bases with no gene match: 1. Germline V CDR1 and CDR2: MNHEY, SVGAGI. This CDR3 has 15 residues. Using unique molecular identifiers, the investigators prepared the TCRbeta library. TCRdb re-analysed the PCR reads in MiXCR, keeping a single row per CDR3 protein. The sample contains about 1,000,000 distinct CDR3 sequences, roughly 29% of which appear only once. The sample holds a few counts of this clonotype. Its antigen is undetermined. Given a much more abundant clone one base away, this may be a read error. Sequencing was performed on PBMCs, mostly from graft donor cells, taken 360 days after TCRalphabeta/CD19-depleted stem cell transplant. The sequence came from a boy in the first two years of life who had a stem cell transplant for SCID, so the T cells may come from the graft donor. This chain connects TRBV6-5 to TRBJ1-1; TRBD1 aligns across 8 bases. The CDR3 sequence is CASSYSTGANTEAFF. CDR3 DNA: TGTGCCAGCAGTTACTCGACAGGGGCGAACACTGAAGCTTTCTTT.